The entry below gives a single TCR beta chain sequence along with its context. Antigen specificity is unknown. Researchers reported that CD8 memory united CD45RO+ cells with CCR7-negative CD45RA+ TemRA cells. TCRdb's copy holds only in-frame clones and misses some; the assay was immunoSEQ multiplex PCR. This sample carries roughly 700,000 clones, around 91% of them seen once, and the ten largest clones take around a third. This record belongs to a study of shared clonotypes between healthy human individuals. Study-level information: There were three CD4 naive, three CD4 memory, two CD8 naive and one CD8 memory plates per donor.

Trimming removed 0 bases from V and 3 bases from J, with 12 bases in between. The CDR3 covers 15 residues. Per germline, CDR1 SGDLS and CDR2 YYNGEE. Study-wide results and limits: Sharing across a few donors was seen in around 5.1% of naive CD4 clonotypes. An anticipated effect of sequencing depth on clonotype sharing among donors was recognized.

The clonotype originates from a man between 18 and 35 years old in good health. Some clones in this sample may be carry-over from other donors' samples. The sequencing sample was made of memory CD8+ T cells from PBMCs. The subset is: CD45RO+ cells pooled with CCR7-negative TemRA cells. This chain joins TRBV9 and TRBJ1-1; D perhaps matches TRBD1 (6 bases). The CDR3 is CASSVGGRGYTEAFF. CDR3 nucleotide sequence: TGTGCCAGCAGCGTAGGTGGGAGGGGGTACACTGAAGCTTTCTTT.